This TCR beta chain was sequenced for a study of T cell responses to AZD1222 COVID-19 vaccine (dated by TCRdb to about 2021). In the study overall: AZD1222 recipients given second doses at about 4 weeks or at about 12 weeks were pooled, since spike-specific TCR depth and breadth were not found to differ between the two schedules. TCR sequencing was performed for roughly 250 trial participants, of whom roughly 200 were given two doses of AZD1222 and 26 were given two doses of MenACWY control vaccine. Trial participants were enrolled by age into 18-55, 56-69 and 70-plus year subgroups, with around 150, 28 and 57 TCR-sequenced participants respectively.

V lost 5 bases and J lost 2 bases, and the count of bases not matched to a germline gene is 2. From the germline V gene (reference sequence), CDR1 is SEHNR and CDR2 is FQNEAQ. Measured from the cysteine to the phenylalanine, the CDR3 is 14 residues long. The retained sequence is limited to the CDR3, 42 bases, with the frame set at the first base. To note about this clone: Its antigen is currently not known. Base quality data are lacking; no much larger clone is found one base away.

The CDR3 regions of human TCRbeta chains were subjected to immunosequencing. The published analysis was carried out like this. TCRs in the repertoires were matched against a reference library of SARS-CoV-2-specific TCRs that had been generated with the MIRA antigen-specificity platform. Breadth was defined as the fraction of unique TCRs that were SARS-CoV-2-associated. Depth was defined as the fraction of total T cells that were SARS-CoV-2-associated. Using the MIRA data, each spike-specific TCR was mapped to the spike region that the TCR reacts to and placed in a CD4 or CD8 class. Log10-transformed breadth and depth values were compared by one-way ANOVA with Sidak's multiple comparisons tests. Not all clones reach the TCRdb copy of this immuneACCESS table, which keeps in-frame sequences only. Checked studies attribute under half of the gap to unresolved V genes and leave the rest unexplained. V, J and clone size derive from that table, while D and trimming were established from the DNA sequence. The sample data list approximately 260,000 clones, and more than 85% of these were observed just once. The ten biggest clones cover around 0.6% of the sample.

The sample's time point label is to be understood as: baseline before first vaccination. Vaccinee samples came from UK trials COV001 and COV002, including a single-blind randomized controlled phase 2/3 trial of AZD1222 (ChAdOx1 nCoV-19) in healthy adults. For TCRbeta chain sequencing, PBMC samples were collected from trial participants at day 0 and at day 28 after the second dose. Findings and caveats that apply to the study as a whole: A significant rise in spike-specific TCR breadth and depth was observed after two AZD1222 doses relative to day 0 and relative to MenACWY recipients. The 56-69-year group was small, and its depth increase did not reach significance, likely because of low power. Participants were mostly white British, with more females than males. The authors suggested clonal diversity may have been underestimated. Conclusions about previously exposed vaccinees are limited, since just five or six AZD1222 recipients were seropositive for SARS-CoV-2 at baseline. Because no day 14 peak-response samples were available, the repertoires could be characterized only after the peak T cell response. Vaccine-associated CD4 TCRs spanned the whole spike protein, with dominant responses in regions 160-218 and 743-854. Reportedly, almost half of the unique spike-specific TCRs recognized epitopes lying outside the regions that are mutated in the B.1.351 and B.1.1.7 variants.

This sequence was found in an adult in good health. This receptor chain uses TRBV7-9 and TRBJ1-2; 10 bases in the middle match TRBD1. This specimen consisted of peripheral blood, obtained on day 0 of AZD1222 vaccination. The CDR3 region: CASSRQGANYGYTF. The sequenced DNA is TGTGCCAGCAGCCGACAGGGGGCCAACTATGGCTACACCTTC.